This entry lists 24 T cell receptor beta chains sequenced from one sample in a study of blood T cells in healthy people across ages. A second PCR of about 7 to 12 cycles used a sample-barcoded 5' primer and a J-beta primer mix. Each CDR3 protein is one row after TCRdb ran MiXCR on the 5' RACE reads. The table shows 2 million or so distinct CDR3 sequences, with roughly 52% occurring only once. Source material: blood. Receptor source: a woman aged 35 to 49 in good health.

This clonotype was seen more than once but under ten times. J is TRBJ1-1 and V is TRBV3-1; TRBD1 matches at 8 bases. In germline, CDR1 is LGHDT, CDR2 YNNKEL (reference sequence). This CDR3 has 15 amino acids. V was clipped by 4 bases and J by 6 bases; unmatched bases: 10. The CDR3 loop reads CASSPSDRGRAEAFF. The CDR3 DNA reads as TGTGCCAGCAGCCCATCCGACAGGGGTCGCGCTGAAGCTTTCTTT.

The CDR3 region is CSAREYTGAYEQYF. CDR3 bases: TGCAGTGCTAGAGAGTACACGGGGGCCTACGAGCAGTACTTC. The chain couples TRBV20-1 to TRBJ2-7, with a tentative D call TRBD2 (6 bases). This CDR3 spans 14 amino acids. CDR1 is DFQATT and CDR2 is SNEGSKA in the germline V gene (reference sequence). Deletions cut 0 bases from V and 2 bases from J, with 11 bases between.

This clonotype was detected a few times. The chain uses TRBV20-1 and TRBJ2-3, with 12 bases matching TRBD1. Trimming took 7 bases from V and 6 from J; bases not matched to a gene: 2. Germline loops: CDR1 DFQATT, CDR2 SNEGSKA (reference sequence). This CDR3 is built from 12 residues. CDR3: CSGGTGGDTQYF. The CDR3 nucleotides read TGCAGTGGCGGGACAGGGGGCGATACGCAGTATTTT.

This clonotype was detected only a few times. V usage is TRBV20-1 and J usage is TRBJ2-7; TRBD1 aligns across 9 bases. Germline V gene lookup returns CDR1 DFQATT and CDR2 SNEGSKA (reference sequence). The CDR3 covers 14 residues. The V and J ends lost 1 base and 3 bases, in that order; junction bases with no gene match: 4. CDR3 bases: TGCAGTGCTAGAGTTACAGGGGGCTTCTACGAGCAGTACTTC. Translating gives CSARVTGGFYEQYF.

The chain carries TRBV9 and TRBJ2-1, with a tentative D call TRBD2 (6 bases). The assigned J gene may be wrong: the sequence end matches TRBJ2-7 better. Germline CDR1 is SGDLS and CDR2 is YYNGEE. The length of the CDR3 is 15 residues. CDR3 bases: TGTGCCAGCAGCGTAAGCGGGCGCTCCTACAATGAGCAGTACTTC. Translating it yields CASSVSGRSYNEQYF.

This rearrangement joins TRBV20-1 to TRBJ2-2; D might be TRBD1 (5 bases). This CDR3 spans 15 amino acids. Germline V gene data show CDR1 as DFQATT and CDR2 as SNEGSKA (reference sequence). Trimming left V 3 bases short and J 6 bases short, with 17 bases between. The CDR3 loop reads CSASNILDNAGELFF. DNA of the CDR3: TGCAGTGCTAGCAATATACTGGACAACGCCGGGGAGCTGTTTTTT.

The rearrangement joins TRBV27 to TRBJ2-7; D not certain. The J call may be in error: the DNA end matches TRBJ2-5 better. The V gene's germline CDR1 is MNHEY and CDR2 SMNVEV (reference sequence). The CDR3 extends over 14 amino acids. CDR3 residues: CASSFRSPRETQYF. Here the CDR3 DNA reads TGTGCCAGCAGTTTCCGGTCTCCGCGAGAGACCCAGTACTTC.

This clonotype has only a few counts. The J gene is TRBJ2-4, the V gene TRBV12-3 or TRBV12-4, with 8 bases aligning to TRBD1. This CDR3 has 14 amino acids. After removal of 7 bases from V and 1 base from J, the junction contained 3 bases not matched to a gene. This CDR3 is CASKRTGAKNIQYF. DNA for the CDR3: TGTGCCAGCAAACGGACAGGGGCCAAAAACATTCAGTACTTC.

The genes are TRBV20-1 and TRBJ2-1, with unresolved D. In germline, CDR1 is DFQATT, CDR2 SNEGSKA (reference sequence). The V and J ends lost 0 bases and 14 bases respectively, with 11 bases between them. This CDR3 is built from 11 residues. The CDR3 loop is CSARDRGDEFF. CDR3 nucleotide sequence: TGCAGTGCTAGAGATCGAGGAGATGAGTTCTTC.

Comment on this clonotype: One end of the junction varies from germline; a read error may be responsible. V usage is TRBV6-1 and J usage is TRBJ2-1; D might be TRBD2 (5 bases). Germline V CDR1 and CDR2: MNHNS, SASEGT. CDR3 length: 12 amino acids. CDR3: CASSEEGYEQFF. The CDR3 DNA is TGTGCCAGCAGCGAAGAGGGTTATGAGCAGTTCTTC.

With respect to this clonotype: The junction departs from germline at one end; a sequencing error may be responsible. The CDR3 is CASSYVDNEQIF. CDR3 in DNA: TGTGCCAGCAGTTACGTCGACAATGAGCAGATCTTC. This rearrangement joins TRBV6-6 to TRBJ2-1; D not resolved. The CDR3 is 12 residues long. Germline CDR1 reads MNHNY; CDR2 reads SVGAGI (reference sequence).

V gene TRBV9 combines with J gene TRBJ1-2; 12 positions agree with TRBD1. V was clipped by 5 bases and J by 3 bases; unmatched bases: 2. The CDR3 has 14 amino acids. The germline V gene encodes CDR1 SGDLS and CDR2 YYNGEE. CDR3 residues: CASRGQGADYGYTF. DNA for the CDR3: TGTGCCAGCAGGGGACAGGGGGCAGACTATGGCTACACCTTC.

This clonotype was observed a few times. CDR3 amino acids: CASSPPRGYIQYF. CDR3 nucleotides: TGTGCCAGCTCACCACCGAGAGGGTACATTCAGTACTTC. The genes are TRBV18 and TRBJ2-4; possibly TRBD2 for D (5 bases). The CDR3 consists of 13 residues. Trimming took off 0 bases at V and 8 bases at J, with 8 bases between the two ends. Per the germline V gene, CDR1 is KGHSH and CDR2 is LQKENI.

The V gene is TRBV18, the J gene TRBJ1-5, with D uncertain. Germline assignment: CDR1 KGHSH and CDR2 LQKENI. This CDR3 is 15 amino acids long. Between the trimmed V and J ends, which lost 2 bases and 0 bases, there was a span of 8 bases. This CDR3 is CASSPDTISNQPQHF. The CDR3 DNA is TGTGCCAGCTCACCAGACACGATTAGCAATCAGCCCCAGCATTTT.

DNA of the CDR3: TGTGCCAGCAGACCCCGGGGCCAAGCCCTTAGCAATCAGCCCCAGCATTTT. This encodes CASRPRGQALSNQPQHF. This sequence joins TRBV28 and TRBJ1-5; possible D gene TRBD1, 5 bases. The germline CDR1 and CDR2 sequences are MDHEN and SYDVKM. CDR3 length equals 17 residues. V was cut by 6 bases and J by 0 bases, with 18 bases left in between.

The gene calls are TRBV4-3 and TRBJ1-2; D unclear. This CDR3 spans 17 amino acids. The ends were cut back, 0 bases at V and 6 bases at J, with 20 bases in the middle. The V gene's germline CDR1 is LGHNA and CDR2 YSLEER. The CDR3 nucleotides are TGCGCCAGCAGCCAAGATTTGAGCACGGGGATTATTAATGGCTACACCTTC. Its translation: CASSQDLSTGIINGYTF.

The chain is built from TRBV7-9 and TRBJ2-5, with D possibly being TRBD1 (6 bases). V shed 5 bases and J shed 11 bases, with 24 bases lying between them. Germline V gives CDR1 SEHNR, CDR2 FQNEAQ (reference sequence). The CDR3 is made up of 15 amino acids. CDR3 sequence reads: CASSGLPGTSYEQYF. In nucleotides, the CDR3 is TGTGCCAGCAGCGGATTACCCGGGACAAGCTATGAGCAGTACTTC. Full variable domain (outside the CDR3, taken from reference TRBV7-9 and TRBJ2-5): DTGVSQNPRHKITKRGQNVTFRCDPISEHNRLYWYRQTLGQGPEFLTYFQNEAQLEKSRLLSDRFSAERPKGSFSTLEIQRTEQGDSAMYLCASSGLPGTSYEQYFGPGTRLLVL.

This clonotype was detected a few times. The chain employs TRBV27 and TRBJ2-3; the D is unclear. The CDR3 is 14 amino acids. Germline V gives CDR1 MNHEY, CDR2 SMNVEV (reference sequence). Trimming cost V 6 bases and J 2 bases, with 12 bases left between them. The CDR3 reads CASREQRLTDTQYF. For the CDR3, the DNA is TGTGCCAGCAGAGAGCAGAGACTCACAGATACGCAGTATTTT.

This clonotype was seen a handful of times. This chain uses TRBV18 with TRBJ2-1; 9 positions match TRBD1. The junction had 3 bases not matched to a gene; V was cut back by 3 bases and J by 6 bases. CDR3 length: 14 amino acids. The germline CDR1 and CDR2 sequences are KGHSH and LQKENI. CDR3 loop: CASSPNRGPNEQFF. In nucleotides, the CDR3 is TGTGCCAGCTCACCCAACAGGGGGCCCAATGAGCAGTTCTTC.

This clonotype was detected only a few times. This CDR3 reads CASSLGNRVSYNEQFF. The CDR3 DNA sequence: TGTGCCAGCAGTTTAGGAAACAGGGTTTCCTACAATGAGCAGTTCTTC. The V and J genes are TRBV12-3 or TRBV12-4 and TRBJ2-1, with a tentative D call TRBD1 (6 bases). V shed 1 base and J shed 1 base, with 11 bases lying between them. The CDR3 runs 16 residues.

The V call is TRBV13, the J call TRBJ2-3, with TRBD2 as a possible D gene (5 bases). Germline assignment: CDR1 PRHDT and CDR2 FYEKMQ (reference sequence). This CDR3 comprises 15 residues. Trimming pared 5 bases from V and 0 bases from J, leaving 12 bases between. The CDR3 loop is CASSMDLGSTDTQYF. The CDR3 bases are TGTGCCAGCAGCATGGACTTGGGAAGCACAGATACGCAGTATTTT.

CDR3 sequence (DNA): TGTGCCAGCAGCGCAACAGGGGGCTATAATGAAAAACTGTTTTTT. Translated: CASSATGGYNEKLFF. This rearrangement joins TRBV9 to TRBJ1-4; 9 bases match TRBD1. Looked up from germline, CDR1 is SGDLS and CDR2 is YYNGEE. V dropped 3 bases and J dropped 4; count of bases not matched to a gene: 4. CDR3 length: 15 amino acids.

The chain has TRBV25-1 and TRBJ1-2; D ambiguous. Germline-derived CDR1 and CDR2 are MGHDK and SYGVNS. Trimming removed 1 base from V and 10 bases from J, with 13 bases in between. The CDR3 spans 13 residues. In DNA form, the CDR3 reads TGTGCCAGCAGTGAATTCTGGACCAAGGACTACACCTTC. Protein sequence: CASSEFWTKDYTF.

This rearrangement joins TRBV28 to TRBJ2-3; perhaps TRBD2 as D (6 bases). The CDR3 is 15 amino acids. The V end was cut by 7 bases, the J end by 0 bases, with 14 bases between. CDR1 MDHEN and CDR2 SYDVKM come from the germline V gene. The DNA for the CDR3 is TGTGCCAGCACCAAGGGGACTCTTAGCACAGATACGCAGTATTTT. This sequence encodes CASTKGTLSTDTQYF.